The 23 T cell receptor beta chains in this list originate from one sample, sequenced in a study of T cell changes during pregnancy in multiple sclerosis. The protocol was immunoSEQ multiplex PCR, while the TCRdb copy is restricted to in-frame clones and leaves out a portion. The sample records around 100,000 clones, 92% being singletons. The specimen was peripheral blood, collected in the third trimester of pregnancy. The source is a female donor with multiple sclerosis, enrolled in a pregnancy study.

Only one count was recorded for this clone. The V call is TRBV5-6, the J call TRBJ2-7; D is uncertain. The CDR3 contains 17 residues. Looked up from germline, CDR1 is SGHDT and CDR2 is YYEEEE. V was shortened by 1 base and J by 2 bases, with 19 bases between the two germline ends. CDR3 bases: TGTGCCAGCAGCTTGTTGGAGAGCGACGGGTCAACCTACGAGCAGTACTTC. It is translated as CASSLLESDGSTYEQYF.

The rearrangement links TRBV19 to TRBJ1-6; D is ambiguous. Germline values: CDR1 LNHDA, CDR2 SQIVND (reference sequence). V was cut by 2 bases and J by 0 bases, with 17 bases left in between. The CDR3 length is 19 residues. The CDR3 DNA sequence: TGTGCCAGTAGTATATCAAATCCGACCTCGGGCTCCTATAATTCACCCCTCCACTTT. Its protein product is CASSISNPTSGSYNSPLHF.

The V call is TRBV6-5, the J call TRBJ2-3; D might be TRBD1 (6 bases). This CDR3 region has 13 residues. Trimming shortened V by 6 bases and J by 4 bases, and 11 bases separated the two germline ends. The germline CDR1 and CDR2 sequences are MNHEY and SVGAGI. This CDR3 is CASRLQGADTQYF. The CDR3 DNA reads as TGTGCCAGCAGGCTACAGGGAGCAGATACGCAGTATTTT.

This rearrangement joins TRBV2 to TRBJ2-1; tentatively, D is TRBD1 (6 bases). CDR1 is SNHLY and CDR2 is FYNNEI in the germline V gene. This CDR3 is 14 amino acids long. The V and J ends lost 3 bases and 6 bases respectively, with 12 bases between them. CDR3 in DNA: TGTGCCAGCAGTGATCAGAGGGGGACCAATGAGCAGTTCTTC. The encoded protein is CASSDQRGTNEQFF.

The J gene is TRBJ2-7, the V gene TRBV5-1; a possible D gene is TRBD2 (5 bases). Looked up from germline, CDR1 is SGHRS and CDR2 is YFSETQ. V lost 0 bases and J 6 bases, leaving 10 bases between the germline ends. The CDR3 runs 13 residues. This chain's CDR3 is CASSLGGATEQYF. The CDR3 nucleotides are TGCGCCAGCAGCTTGGGGGGAGCCACCGAGCAGTACTTC.

The rearrangement uses TRBV10-1 and TRBJ2-1, with D possibly being TRBD1 (5 bases). The CDR3 consists of 15 residues. Germline values: CDR1 WNHNN, CDR2 SYGVQD (reference sequence). V dropped 7 bases and J dropped 0 bases, with 13 bases sitting between them. The chain's CDR3 is CASNTTQGSYNEQFF. CDR3 bases: TGCGCCAGCAACACTACTCAGGGCTCCTACAATGAGCAGTTCTTC.

The V and J genes are TRBV5-1 and TRBJ2-5; TRBD2 matches at 11 bases. The trim removed 0 bases at V and 5 bases at J, leaving 3 bases unmatched. Germline V CDR1 and CDR2: SGHRS, YFSETQ. The CDR3 is made up of 15 amino acids. DNA for the CDR3: TGCGCCAGCAGCTTGGGTCTAGCGGGGGGTGAGACCCAGTACTTC. Amino acids: CASSLGLAGGETQYF.

This chain uses TRBV12-2 with TRBJ2-3; no check of the table's D call, TRBD2, against the DNA was made. TRBV12-2 is shown as a pseudogene. The CDR3 is made up of 15 amino acids. Here the CDR3 reads CASRSLAGNTDTQYF. Here the CDR3 DNA reads TGTGCAAGTCGCTCGTTAGCGGGAAACACAGATACGCAGTATTTT.

The J gene is TRBJ1-3, the V gene TRBV5-4, with TRBD1 as a possible D gene (6 bases). Per germline, CDR1 SGHNT and CDR2 YYREEE (reference sequence). Trimming took 2 bases from V and 1 from J, leaving 13 bases between them. This CDR3 has 16 amino acids. DNA of the CDR3: TGTGCCAGCAGCTTATCGGGGGGCCGATCTGGAAACACCATATATTTT. It codes for CASSLSGGRSGNTIYF.

The gene calls are TRBV2 and TRBJ1-1; D is perhaps TRBD1 (6 bases). The germline V gene encodes CDR1 SNHLY and CDR2 FYNNEI. Trimming removed 2 bases from V and 3 bases from J, with 10 bases in between. This CDR3 has 14 residues. CDR3 sequence (DNA): TGTGCCAGCAGTGAACACAGGGACCACACTGAAGCTTTCTTT. Amino acid sequence: CASSEHRDHTEAFF.

The V and J genes are TRBV5-5 and TRBJ2-1; TRBD1 might be the D (8 bases). Trimming removed 3 bases from V and 6 bases from J, with 16 bases in between. Germline CDR1 SGHKS, CDR2 YYEKEE (reference sequence). The CDR3 consists of 15 residues. In DNA, the CDR3 is TGTGCCAGCAGCTGGGGGGGAACAGGGGGCAATGAGCAGTTCTTC. Translated: CASSWGGTGGNEQFF.

The chain combines TRBV11-2 with TRBJ2-3, with TRBD2 matching over 9 bases. With V trimmed by 1 base and J by 5 bases, 7 bases remained unmatched. This CDR3 has 16 amino acids. Germline V gene data show CDR1 as SGHAT and CDR2 as FQNNGV. CDR3 sequence reads: CASSLVRLAGKDTQYF. CDR3 DNA sequence: TGTGCCAGCAGCTTAGTGCGTCTAGCGGGGAAAGATACGCAGTATTTT.

The rearrangement uses TRBV6-4 and TRBJ1-1; a possible D gene is TRBD1 (6 bases). Looked up from germline, CDR1 is MRHNA and CDR2 is SNTAGT. With 2 bases removed from V and 8 bases from J, the gap between germline ends came to 12 bases. The CDR3 contains 13 residues. CDR3: CASSDNVGTEAFF. In nucleotides, the CDR3 is TGTGCCAGCAGTGACAATGTTGGGACAGAAGCTTTCTTT.

The sample holds a few counts of this clone. The rearrangement links TRBV10-1 to TRBJ2-7, with D perhaps TRBD2 (6 bases). Germline CDR1 reads WNHNN; CDR2 reads SYGVQD (reference sequence). This CDR3 region has 14 residues. Trimming took 6 bases from V and 4 from J, leaving 16 bases between them. Here the CDR3 DNA reads TGCGCCAGCAGCGAGCGTGGAGGGGCTTACGAGCAGTACTTC. This translates into CASSERGGAYEQYF.

The chain uses TRBV5-1 and TRBJ1-2; tentative D call: TRBD1 (5 bases). Trimming cost V 4 bases and J 2 bases, with 15 bases left between them. The CDR3 sequence is 15 residues long. From germline, CDR1 is SGHRS and CDR2 YFSETQ. CDR3 bases: TGCGCCAGCAGCCTAGAAACAGGCCCAAACTATGGCTACACCTTC. It encodes CASSLETGPNYGYTF.

This clone was picked up one time. CDR3: CASSYSRNSLNEQFF. In nucleotides, the CDR3 is TGTGCCAGCAGTTACTCGCGCAATAGCTTAAATGAGCAGTTCTTC. The genes are TRBV6-5 and TRBJ2-1; D unclear. CDR1 and CDR2 (germline): MNHEY, SVGAGI. V gave up 0 bases and J gave up 7 bases, with 13 bases separating them. This CDR3 is 15 amino acids long.

The chain carries TRBV5-1 and TRBJ1-3; 7 bases fit TRBD1. The ends lost 4 bases at V and 1 base at J; junction bases unmatched: 2. The CDR3 is 14 amino acids. Looked up from germline, CDR1 is SGHRS and CDR2 is YFSETQ. This chain's CDR3 is CASSLTGSGNTIYF. CDR3 DNA: TGCGCCAGCAGCCTGACAGGGTCTGGAAACACCATATATTTT.

The chain joins TRBV28 to TRBJ2-2; D possibly corresponds to TRBD2 (6 bases). In germline, CDR1 is MDHEN, CDR2 SYDVKM. There are 17 residues in the CDR3. V lost 8 bases and J lost 0, with 19 bases in between. In DNA form, the CDR3 reads TGTGCCAGCCTTCTTCGGTGGGCGGGGACGAACACCGGGGAGCTGTTTTTT. This encodes CASLLRWAGTNTGELFF.

The chain uses TRBV6-5 and TRBJ2-7; D possibly corresponds to TRBD1 (7 bases). The germline V and J ends were trimmed by 8 bases and 4 bases, with 15 bases remaining between them. The CDR3 spans 13 residues. Germline V lookup: CDR1 MNHEY, CDR2 SVGAGI. CDR3 protein: CASRGTVPYEQYF. CDR3 bases: TGTGCCAGCCGGGGGACAGTCCCGTACGAGCAGTACTTC.

V and J are TRBV27 and TRBJ2-1, with TRBD2 matching 9 bases. Trimming took 6 bases from V and 5 from J; bases not matched to a gene: 5. Germline V gene data show CDR1 as MNHEY and CDR2 as SMNVEV (reference sequence). The CDR3 length is 14 residues. The CDR3 DNA reads TGTGCCAGCAGCCGACTAGCGGTAAACAATGAGCAGTTCTTC. Translated: CASSRLAVNNEQFF.

This clone was detected only once. The genes are TRBV7-9 and TRBJ2-1, with 11 nucleotides matching TRBD2. Unmatched junction bases numbered 11, after V lost 5 bases and J lost 8 bases. Germline values: CDR1 SEHNR, CDR2 FQNEAQ (reference sequence). CDR3 length equals 16 residues. CDR3 in DNA: TGTGCCAGCAGCACTCGACTAGCGGGGCTTGAGGATGAGCAGTTCTTC. Protein sequence: CASSTRLAGLEDEQFF. Filled out from reference TRBV7-9 and TRBJ2-1, the complete variable domain reads DTGVSQNPRHKITKRGQNVTFRCDPISEHNRLYWYRQTLGQGPEFLTYFQNEAQLEKSRLLSDRFSAERPKGSFSTLEIQRTEQGDSAMYLCASSTRLAGLEDEQFFGPGTRLTVL.

This chain connects TRBV27 to TRBJ1-2, with D perhaps matching TRBD1 (6 bases). The CDR3 has 14 residues. Deletions cut 3 bases from V and 2 bases from J, with 10 bases between. Germline values: CDR1 MNHEY, CDR2 SMNVEV (reference sequence). The CDR3 sequence: CASSFGQGNYGYTF. DNA of the CDR3: TGTGCCAGCAGTTTCGGGCAGGGGAACTATGGCTACACCTTC.

V and J are TRBV7-6 and TRBJ2-3, with TRBD2 matching over 7 bases. The CDR3 sequence is 15 residues long. Germline CDR1 is SGHVS and CDR2 is FNYEAQ. Trimming at V came to 5 bases and at J to 0 bases, leaving 5 bases not matched to a gene. The CDR3 loop is CASSPLAESTDTQYF. Written as DNA, the CDR3 is TGTGCCAGCAGCCCCCTAGCGGAAAGCACAGATACGCAGTATTTT.